The clone carrying this T cell receptor (beta chain) was observed a few times. Using its own MiXCR run on the 5' RACE reads, TCRdb lists one record per CDR3 protein. The sample contains about 190,000 distinct CDR3 sequences, about an eighth of which appear only once. The data originate from a study of CD8 T cells in ankylosing spondylitis. Sample: blood, either unsorted or a sorted T cell fraction (not recorded which). The receptor comes from a female donor with ankylosing spondylitis or in good health (not recorded which).

This CDR3 reads CASSLIHEGLGFNQPQHF. In nucleotides, the CDR3 is TGTGCCAGCAGTTTAATTCACGAGGGGCTGGGGTTCAATCAGCCCCAGCATTTT. The chain combines TRBV12-3 or TRBV12-4 with TRBJ1-5, with D possibly TRBD1 on 5 matching bases. The CDR3 runs 18 residues. V was clipped by 2 bases and J by 3 bases, with 20 bases between them.